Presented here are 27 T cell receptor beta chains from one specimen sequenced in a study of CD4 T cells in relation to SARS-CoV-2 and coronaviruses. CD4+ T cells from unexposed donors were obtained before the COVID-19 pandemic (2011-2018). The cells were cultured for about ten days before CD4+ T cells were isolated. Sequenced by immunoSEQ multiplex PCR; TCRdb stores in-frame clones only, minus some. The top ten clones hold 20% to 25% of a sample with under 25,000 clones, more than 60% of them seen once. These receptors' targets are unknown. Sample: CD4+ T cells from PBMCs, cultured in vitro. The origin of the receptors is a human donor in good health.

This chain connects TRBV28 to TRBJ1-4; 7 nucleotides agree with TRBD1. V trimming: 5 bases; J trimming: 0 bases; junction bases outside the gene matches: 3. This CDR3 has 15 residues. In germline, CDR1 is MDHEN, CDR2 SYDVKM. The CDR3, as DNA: TGTGCCAGCAGTCCACAGGGGACAACTAATGAAAAACTGTTTTTT. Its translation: CASSPQGTTNEKLFF.

The CDR3 coding sequence is TGCAGCGTCGAACCCCGCCAGGGCGCCAATTCTAACTATGGCTACACCTTC. Residues: CSVEPRQGANSNYGYTF. This chain joins TRBV29-1 and TRBJ1-2; a weak D match, TRBD1 (5 bases). Germline V gene sequence: CDR1 SQVTM, CDR2 ANQGSEA. The V end lost 6 bases, the J end lost 0 bases, and 23 bases lay between the germline ends. CDR3 length: 17 amino acids.

As DNA, the CDR3 is TGTGCCTGGAGTCCCCGGGACACCTACACAGATACGCAGTATTTT. This sequence encodes CAWSPRDTYTDTQYF. The chain employs TRBV30 and TRBJ2-3, with D perhaps matching TRBD1 (6 bases). Looked up from germline, CDR1 is GTSNPN and CDR2 is SVGIG (reference sequence). This CDR3 is built from 15 residues. Between the trimmed V and J ends, which lost 2 bases and 2 bases, there was a span of 14 bases.

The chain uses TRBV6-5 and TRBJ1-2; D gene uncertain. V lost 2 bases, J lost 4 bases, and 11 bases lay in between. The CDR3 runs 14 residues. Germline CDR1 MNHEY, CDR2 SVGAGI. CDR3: CASSYGKAGYGYTF. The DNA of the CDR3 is TGTGCCAGCAGTTACGGGAAGGCGGGCTATGGCTACACCTTC.

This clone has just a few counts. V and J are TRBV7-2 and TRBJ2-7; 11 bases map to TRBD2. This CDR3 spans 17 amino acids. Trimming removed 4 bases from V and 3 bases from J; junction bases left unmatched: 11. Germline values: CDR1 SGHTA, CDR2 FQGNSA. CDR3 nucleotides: TGTGCCAGCAGCTCCCTAGCGGGGGGACCCCCCTTCTACGAGCAGTACTTC. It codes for CASSSLAGGPPFYEQYF.

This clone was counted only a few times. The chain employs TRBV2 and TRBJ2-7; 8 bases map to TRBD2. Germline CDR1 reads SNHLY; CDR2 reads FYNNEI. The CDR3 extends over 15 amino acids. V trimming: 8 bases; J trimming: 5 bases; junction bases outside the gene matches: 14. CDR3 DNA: TGTGCCAGCCTCAGTGGTGGCAGCGGGAGAGACGAGCAGTACTTC. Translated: CASLSGGSGRDEQYF.

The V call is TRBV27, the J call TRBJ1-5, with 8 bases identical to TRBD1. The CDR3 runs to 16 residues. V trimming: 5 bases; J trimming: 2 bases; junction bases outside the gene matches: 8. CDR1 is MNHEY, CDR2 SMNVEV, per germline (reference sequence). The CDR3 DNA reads TGTGCCAGCAGTGGGACAGGTAGTGTGGGCAATCAGCCCCAGCATTTT. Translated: CASSGTGSVGNQPQHF.

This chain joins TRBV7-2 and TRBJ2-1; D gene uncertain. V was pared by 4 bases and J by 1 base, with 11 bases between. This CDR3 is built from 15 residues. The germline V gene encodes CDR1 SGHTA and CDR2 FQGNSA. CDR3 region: CASSSAVGSYNEQFF. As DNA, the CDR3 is TGTGCCAGCAGCTCCGCGGTGGGTTCCTACAATGAGCAGTTCTTC.

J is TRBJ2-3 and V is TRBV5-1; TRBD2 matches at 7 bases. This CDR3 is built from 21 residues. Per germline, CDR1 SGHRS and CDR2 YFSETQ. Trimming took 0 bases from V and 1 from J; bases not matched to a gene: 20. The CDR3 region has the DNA TGCGCCAGCAGCTTGGCCTCTTTTAGTCCCGGGACTATTGGGCGCACAGATACGCAGTATTTT. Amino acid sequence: CASSLASFSPGTIGRTDTQYF.

The CDR3 DNA follows: TGTGCCAGCAGTGAAAGAACACCAACCACAGATACGCAGTATTTT. Translated, it gives CASSERTPTTDTQYF. The gene calls are TRBV2 and TRBJ2-3; D unresolved. The germline V gene has CDR1 SNHLY and CDR2 FYNNEI. The CDR3 runs 15 residues. Trimming pared 2 bases from V and 2 bases from J, leaving 11 bases between. Based on the CDR3 plus reference TRBV2 and TRBJ2-3, the full variable domain is EPEVTQTPSHQVTQMGQEVILRCVPISNHLYFYWYRQILGQKVEFLVSFYNNEISEKSEIFDDQFSVERPDGSNFTLKIRSTKLEDSAMYFCASSERTPTTDTQYFGPGTRLTVL.

CDR3 amino acids: CASSLPGLDYGYTF. The DNA of the CDR3 is TGTGCCAGCAGCTTACCAGGGCTTGACTATGGCTACACCTTC. The chain joins TRBV7-2 to TRBJ1-2; tentatively, D is TRBD1 (5 bases). The CDR3 totals 14 residues. Germline values: CDR1 SGHTA, CDR2 FQGNSA. V shed 2 bases and J shed 3 bases, with 10 bases lying between them.

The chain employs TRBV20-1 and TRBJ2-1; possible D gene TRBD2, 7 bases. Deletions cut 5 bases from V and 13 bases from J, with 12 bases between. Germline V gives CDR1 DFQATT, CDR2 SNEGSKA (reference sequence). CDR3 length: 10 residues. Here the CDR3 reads CSAGGAAQFF. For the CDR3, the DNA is TGCAGTGCTGGGGGGGCAGCACAGTTCTTC.

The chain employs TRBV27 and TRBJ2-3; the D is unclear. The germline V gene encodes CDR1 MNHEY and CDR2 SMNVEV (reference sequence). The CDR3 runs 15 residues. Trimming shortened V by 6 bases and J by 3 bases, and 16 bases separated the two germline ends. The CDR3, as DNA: TGTGCCAGCAGCCGATCGGGTTCGGGTACAGATACGCAGTATTTT. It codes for CASSRSGSGTDTQYF.

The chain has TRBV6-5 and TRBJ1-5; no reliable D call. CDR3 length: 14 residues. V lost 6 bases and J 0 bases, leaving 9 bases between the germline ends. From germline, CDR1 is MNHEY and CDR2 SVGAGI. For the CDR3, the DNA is TGTGCCAGCAGCCTCAGTGGTAGCAATCAGCCCCAGCATTTT. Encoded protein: CASSLSGSNQPQHF.

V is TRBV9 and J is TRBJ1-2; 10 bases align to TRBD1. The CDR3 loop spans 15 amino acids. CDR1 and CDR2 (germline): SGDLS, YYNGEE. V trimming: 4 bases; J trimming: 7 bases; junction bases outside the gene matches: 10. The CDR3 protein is CASSTAGQGRGGYTF. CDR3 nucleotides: TGTGCCAGCAGCACCGCGGGACAGGGGAGGGGTGGCTACACCTTC.

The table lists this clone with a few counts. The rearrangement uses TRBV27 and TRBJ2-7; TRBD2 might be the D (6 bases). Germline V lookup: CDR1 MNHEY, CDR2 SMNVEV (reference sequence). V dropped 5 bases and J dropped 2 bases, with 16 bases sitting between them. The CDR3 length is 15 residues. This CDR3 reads CASSKGLRKTYEQYF. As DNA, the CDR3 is TGTGCCAGCAGTAAAGGACTACGCAAAACCTACGAGCAGTACTTC.

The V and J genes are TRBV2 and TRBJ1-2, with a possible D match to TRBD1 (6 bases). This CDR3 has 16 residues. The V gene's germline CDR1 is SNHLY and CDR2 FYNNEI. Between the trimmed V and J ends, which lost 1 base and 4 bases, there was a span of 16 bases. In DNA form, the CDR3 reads TGTGCCAGCAGTGAAGGGGGGGGAACAGGGCTCTATGGCTACACCTTC. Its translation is CASSEGGGTGLYGYTF.

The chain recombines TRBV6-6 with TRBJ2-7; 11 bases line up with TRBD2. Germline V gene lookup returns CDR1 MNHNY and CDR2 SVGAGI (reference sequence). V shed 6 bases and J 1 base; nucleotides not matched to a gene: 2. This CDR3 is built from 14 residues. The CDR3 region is CASRGTSGSYEQYF. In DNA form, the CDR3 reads TGTGCCAGCAGGGGGACTAGCGGTTCCTACGAGCAGTACTTC.

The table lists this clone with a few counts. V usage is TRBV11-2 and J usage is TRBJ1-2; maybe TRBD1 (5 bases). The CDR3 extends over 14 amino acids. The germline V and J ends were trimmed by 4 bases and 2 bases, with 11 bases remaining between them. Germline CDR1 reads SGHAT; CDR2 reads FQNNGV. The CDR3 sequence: CASSSSGLNYGYTF. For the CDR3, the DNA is TGTGCCAGCAGCTCTTCAGGGTTAAACTATGGCTACACCTTC.

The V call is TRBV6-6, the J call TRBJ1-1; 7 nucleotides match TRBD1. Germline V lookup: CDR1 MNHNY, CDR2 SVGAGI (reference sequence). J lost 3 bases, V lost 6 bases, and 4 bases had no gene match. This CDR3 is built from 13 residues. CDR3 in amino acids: CASSRQGDTEAFF. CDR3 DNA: TGTGCCAGCAGCCGACAGGGAGACACTGAAGCTTTCTTT.

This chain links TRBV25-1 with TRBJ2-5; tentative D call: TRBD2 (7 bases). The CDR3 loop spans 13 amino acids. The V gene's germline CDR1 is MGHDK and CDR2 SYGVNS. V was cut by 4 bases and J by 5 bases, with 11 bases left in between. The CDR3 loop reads CASSARGRETQYF. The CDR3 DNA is TGTGCCAGCAGTGCGCGGGGGCGGGAGACCCAGTACTTC. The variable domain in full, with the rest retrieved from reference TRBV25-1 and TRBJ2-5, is EADIYQTPRYLVIGTGKKITLECSQTMGHDKMYWYQQDPGMELHLIHYSYGVNSTEKGDLSSESTVSRIRTEHFPLTLESARPSHTSQYLCASSARGRETQYFGPGTRLLVL.

Written as DNA, the CDR3 is TGTGCCAGCAGCCTAGGACCGGGCGATGAAAAACTGTTTTTT. Translation gives CASSLGPGDEKLFF. The chain has TRBV5-4 and TRBJ1-4; D is ambiguous. CDR3 length: 14 residues. The germline V gene has CDR1 SGHNT and CDR2 YYREEE (reference sequence). Trimming took 4 bases from V and 6 from J, leaving 13 bases between them.

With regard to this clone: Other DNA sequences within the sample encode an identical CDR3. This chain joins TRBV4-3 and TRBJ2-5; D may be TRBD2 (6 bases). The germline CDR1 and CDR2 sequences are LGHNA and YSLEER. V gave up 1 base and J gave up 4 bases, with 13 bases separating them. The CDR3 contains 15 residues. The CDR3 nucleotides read TGCGCCAGCAGCCAAGGGGGTCAGGGACTAGAGACCCAGTACTTC. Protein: CASSQGGQGLETQYF.

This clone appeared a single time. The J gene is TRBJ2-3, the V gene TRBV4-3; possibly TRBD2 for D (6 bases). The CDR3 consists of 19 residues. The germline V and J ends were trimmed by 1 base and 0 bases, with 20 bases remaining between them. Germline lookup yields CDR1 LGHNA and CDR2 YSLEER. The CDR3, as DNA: TGCGCCAGCAGCCAAGGGATTCAATGGAGGGTTTCTAGCACAGATACGCAGTATTTT. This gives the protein CASSQGIQWRVSSTDTQYF.

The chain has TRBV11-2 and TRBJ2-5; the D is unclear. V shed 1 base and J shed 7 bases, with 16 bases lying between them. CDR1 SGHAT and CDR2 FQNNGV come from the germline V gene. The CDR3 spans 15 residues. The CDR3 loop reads CASSLGYPEMGTQYF. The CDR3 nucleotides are TGTGCCAGCAGCTTAGGATACCCCGAGATGGGGACCCAGTACTTC.

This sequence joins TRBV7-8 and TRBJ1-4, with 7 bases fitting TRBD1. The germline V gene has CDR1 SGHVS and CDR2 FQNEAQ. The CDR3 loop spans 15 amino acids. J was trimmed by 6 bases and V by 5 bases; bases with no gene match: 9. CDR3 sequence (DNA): TGTGCCAGCAGCAGTAGACAGGGAGGGTATGAAAAACTGTTTTTT. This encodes CASSSRQGGYEKLFF.

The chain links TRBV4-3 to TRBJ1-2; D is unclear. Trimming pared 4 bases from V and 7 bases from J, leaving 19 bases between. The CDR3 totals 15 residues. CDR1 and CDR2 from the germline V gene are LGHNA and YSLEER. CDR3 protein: CASSLETGILGGYTF. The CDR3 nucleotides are TGCGCCAGCAGCCTTGAGACGGGCATCCTAGGTGGCTACACCTTC.